These 28 T cell receptor beta chains were all obtained from the same sample, sequenced in a study of blood T cells in healthy people across ages. Together with a sample-barcoded 5' primer, a J-beta primer mix was included in a second PCR lasting about 7 to 12 cycles. One entry per CDR3 protein results from TCRdb running MiXCR on the 5' RACE reads. The repertoire holds over a million distinct CDR3 sequences, with roughly 40% as singletons. The sample was blood. These receptors were collected from a woman younger than 30 in good health.

The chain links TRBV12-3 or TRBV12-4 to TRBJ2-2; D not resolved. The CDR3 covers 14 residues. The germline V and J ends were trimmed by 6 bases and 1 base, with 9 bases remaining between them. The CDR3 DNA sequence: TGTGCCAGCAGAATCCAGGAGAACACCGGGGAGCTGTTTTTT. Translating gives CASRIQENTGELFF.

The V and J genes are TRBV14 and TRBJ2-7; TRBD1 matches at 7 bases. The germline gives CDR1 SGHDN, CDR2 FVKESK. J was trimmed by 0 bases and V by 7 bases; bases with no gene match: 3. The CDR3 is 13 residues long. CDR3: CASKDRDSYEQYF. The CDR3 nucleotides are TGTGCCAGCAAAGACAGGGACTCCTACGAGCAGTACTTC.

The chain is built from TRBV18 and TRBJ1-2; D not certain. Deletions cut 0 bases from V and 4 bases from J, with 6 bases between. The germline gives CDR1 KGHSH, CDR2 LQKENI. This CDR3 region has 13 residues. The CDR3 bases are TGTGCCAGCTCACCACCGATAGTCTATGGCTACACCTTC. It codes for CASSPPIVYGYTF.

This chain joins TRBV20-1 and TRBJ1-1, with D possibly TRBD1 on 5 matching bases. Germline V CDR1 and CDR2: DFQATT, SNEGSKA (reference sequence). Trimming left V 6 bases short and J 6 bases short, with 14 bases between. This CDR3 region has 12 residues. CDR3 amino acids: CSAPLGVSEAFF. DNA of the CDR3: TGCAGTGCCCCCCTGGGGGTCTCTGAAGCTTTCTTT.

The chain uses TRBV12-3 or TRBV12-4 and TRBJ2-7, with D perhaps TRBD1 (5 bases). V lost 6 bases to trimming and J lost 3 bases, with 12 bases between them. The CDR3 runs to 13 residues. The CDR3 spells CASSNEQVYEQYF. In DNA, the CDR3 is TGTGCCAGCAGCAATGAACAGGTCTACGAGCAGTACTTC.

This clonotype turned up a few times. The chain recombines TRBV12-3 or TRBV12-4 with TRBJ2-1; the D gene is possibly TRBD2 (6 bases). V was clipped by 3 bases and J by 4 bases, with 13 bases between them. This CDR3 comprises 15 residues. The CDR3 loop is CASSFRDFIYNEQFF. CDR3 in DNA: TGTGCCAGCAGTTTCCGGGACTTTATTTACAATGAGCAGTTCTTC.

This chain uses TRBV27 with TRBJ2-5; D is perhaps TRBD2 (5 bases). The CDR3 is 15 residues long. Trimming pared 5 bases from V and 11 bases from J, leaving 24 bases between. Looked up from germline, CDR1 is MNHEY and CDR2 is SMNVEV (reference sequence). The CDR3 reads CASSPLVRARWEQYF. For the CDR3, the DNA is TGTGCCAGCAGTCCCCTGGTGAGGGCACGGTGGGAGCAGTACTTC.

This chain joins TRBV5-1 and TRBJ2-7; possibly TRBD1 or TRBD2 for D (5 bases each). Trimming shortened V by 9 bases and J by 1 base, and 14 bases separated the two germline ends. This CDR3 is built from 13 residues. From germline, CDR1 is SGHRS and CDR2 YFSETQ. This CDR3 reads CATRDPNSYEQYF. Written as DNA, the CDR3 is TGCGCCACCCGGGACCCCAATTCCTACGAGCAGTACTTC.

The chain recombines TRBV13 with TRBJ2-7; TRBD2 matches at 11 bases. Unmatched junction bases numbered 4, after V lost 0 bases and J lost 3 bases. The germline V gene encodes CDR1 PRHDT and CDR2 FYEKMQ (reference sequence). The CDR3 is 16 residues long. CDR3 amino acids: CASSLGGTSGIYEQYF. As DNA, the CDR3 is TGTGCCAGCAGCTTAGGAGGGACTAGCGGAATCTACGAGCAGTACTTC.

V usage is TRBV6-6 and J usage is TRBJ1-5; D perhaps matches TRBD1 (5 bases). The germline CDR1 and CDR2 sequences are MNHNY and SVGAGI (reference sequence). This CDR3 is 15 amino acids long. V was pared by 5 bases and J by 5 bases, with 16 bases between. This CDR3 is CASSPGARGDQPQHF. The CDR3 nucleotides are TGTGCCAGCAGTCCGGGAGCCCGGGGCGATCAGCCCCAGCATTTT.

The genes are TRBV28 and TRBJ1-4, with no clear D. Germline CDR1 is MDHEN and CDR2 is SYDVKM. The CDR3 contains 13 residues. V shed 3 bases and J shed 5 bases, with 7 bases lying between them. The CDR3 protein is CASSFQKNEKLFF. The CDR3 region has the DNA TGTGCCAGCAGTTTCCAGAAGAATGAAAAACTGTTTTTT.

This chain uses TRBV5-1 with TRBJ1-2; D perhaps matches TRBD1 (5 bases). The V end lost 0 bases, the J end lost 4 bases, and 13 bases lay between the germline ends. Per the germline V gene, CDR1 is SGHRS and CDR2 is YFSETQ. This CDR3 contains 15 residues. CDR3 amino acids: CASSLEDGTSYGYTF. CDR3 coding DNA: TGCGCCAGCAGCTTGGAAGACGGGACCAGCTATGGCTACACCTTC.

The V gene is TRBV7-9, the J gene TRBJ2-1; D is undetermined. CDR1 is SEHNR and CDR2 is FQNEAQ in the germline V gene (reference sequence). Trimming pared 5 bases from V and 10 bases from J, leaving 9 bases between. The CDR3 runs to 11 residues. CDR3 coding DNA: TGTGCCAGCAGCCCACGCTGGGAGCAGTTCTTC. This encodes CASSPRWEQFF.

This clonotype has just a few counts. This chain joins TRBV4-1 and TRBJ2-7; a possible D gene is TRBD2 (6 bases). Per the germline V gene, CDR1 is MGHRA and CDR2 is YSYEKL. CDR3 length: 17 amino acids. V lost 1 base and J lost 4, with 20 bases in between. The CDR3 region has the DNA TGCGCCAGCAGCCAAGGGGTTCGTGGGTTAGGGAGGTACGAGCAGTACTTC. Protein: CASSQGVRGLGRYEQYF.

The chain carries TRBV6-5 and TRBJ2-1; the D gene is possibly TRBD2 (6 bases). From germline, CDR1 is MNHEY and CDR2 SVGAGI. The ends were cut back, 6 bases at V and 12 bases at J, with 12 bases in the middle. CDR3 length: 11 residues. CDR3 region: CASRSAGRQFF. The CDR3 nucleotides read TGTGCCAGCAGATCAGCGGGCAGGCAGTTCTTC.

This clonotype has only a few counts. V usage is TRBV20-1 and J usage is TRBJ2-5, with 7 bases fitting TRBD2. The CDR3 contains 13 residues. The V gene end was trimmed by 5 bases and the J gene end by 0 bases; junction bases not matched to a gene: 3. Germline V CDR1 and CDR2: DFQATT, SNEGSKA (reference sequence). The CDR3 region is CSASSGDQETQYF. The DNA for the CDR3 is TGCAGTGCTTCCAGCGGGGACCAAGAGACCCAGTACTTC.

The V gene is TRBV27, the J gene TRBJ2-7; TRBD1 or TRBD2 may be the D gene (5 bases each). CDR3 length: 13 residues. Germline V lookup: CDR1 MNHEY, CDR2 SMNVEV (reference sequence). V was clipped by 3 bases and J by 11 bases, with 17 bases between them. The DNA for the CDR3 is TGTGCCAGCAGTTTGGGGGTGGGAAACATTAAGTACTTC. Translation gives CASSLGVGNIKYF.

The chain links TRBV18 to TRBJ2-1, with D unresolved. The V gene lost 5 bases and the J gene lost 12 bases, with 20 bases spanning the gap. The CDR3 is 14 residues long. Germline loops: CDR1 KGHSH, CDR2 LQKENI. Written as DNA, the CDR3 is TGTGCCAGCTCATCGGACCTTTCCCAGTCTGGGCAGTTCTTC. Amino acid sequence: CASSSDLSQSGQFF.

The V gene is TRBV29-1, the J gene TRBJ1-5; 7 bases match TRBD1. V trimming: 3 bases; J trimming: 6 bases; junction bases outside the gene matches: 2. CDR1 is SQVTM, CDR2 ANQGSEA, per germline. CDR3 size: 12 residues. CDR3 sequence (DNA): TGCAGCGTTGAGCAGGGGGGTCAGCCCCAGCATTTT. It specifies CSVEQGGQPQHF.

This clonotype appeared a few times. This chain connects TRBV6-1 to TRBJ1-2, with 7 nucleotides matching TRBD1. Trimming cost V 6 bases and J 3 bases; bases outside gene matches: 10. CDR1 and CDR2 (germline): MNHNS, SASEGT. The CDR3 runs to 15 residues. For the CDR3, the DNA is TGTGCCAGCAGCCCAGGGGGGCAGGGCGACTATGGCTACACCTTC. Its protein product is CASSPGGQGDYGYTF.

The chain combines TRBV3-1 with TRBJ2-1, with D possibly matching TRBD2 (6 bases). V dropped 4 bases and J dropped 4 bases, with 14 bases sitting between them. Germline CDR1 is LGHDT and CDR2 is YNNKEL (reference sequence). The CDR3 is 15 residues long. The CDR3 loop is CASSPPGGLYNEQFF. DNA for the CDR3: TGTGCCAGCAGCCCTCCTGGGGGACTGTACAATGAGCAGTTCTTC.

This clonotype was picked up a small number of times. The rearrangement joins TRBV9 to TRBJ1-5, with D unresolved. The CDR3 has 15 amino acids. Germline CDR1 SGDLS, CDR2 YYNGEE. V gave up 4 bases and J gave up 0 bases, with 11 bases separating them. In DNA form, the CDR3 reads TGTGCCAGCAGCCCGGACGGATATAGCAATCAGCCCCAGCATTTT. This encodes CASSPDGYSNQPQHF.

This clonotype has just a few counts. The chain recombines TRBV6-1 with TRBJ2-1; the match to TRBD1 covers 7 bases. J gave up 5 bases and V 6 bases, and 4 bases lay outside the gene matches. Germline lookup yields CDR1 MNHNS and CDR2 SASEGT. This CDR3 is 13 amino acids long. The CDR3 DNA sequence: TGTGCCAGCAGGGGAGACAGGGACAATGAGCAGTTCTTC. This encodes CASRGDRDNEQFF.

With regard to this clonotype: A read error may be the cause here, since a much bigger clone is one base away. This chain links TRBV5-1 with TRBJ2-1, with 12 bases that match TRBD2. V trimming: 0 bases; J trimming: 5 bases; junction bases outside the gene matches: 0. Germline V gene data show CDR1 as SGHRS and CDR2 as YFSETQ. The CDR3 length is 15 residues. The DNA of the CDR3 is TGCGCCAGCAGCTTGGCTAGCGGGAGGGACAATGAGCAGTTCTTC. Protein: CASSLASGRDNEQFF.

The gene calls are TRBV3-1 and TRBJ2-1, with 7 bases lining up with TRBD1. The CDR3 contains 16 residues. The V and J ends lost 3 bases and 5 bases, in that order; junction bases with no gene match: 10. Germline CDR1 and CDR2: LGHDT and YNNKEL (reference sequence). The CDR3 bases are TGTGCCAGCAGCCACCTCTCCGGGACAGACGACAATGAGCAGTTCTTC. Translation gives CASSHLSGTDDNEQFF.

This chain joins TRBV20-1 and TRBJ2-7; TRBD2 agrees at 10 bases. V was clipped by 5 bases and J by 4 bases; unmatched bases: 11. The CDR3 has 15 amino acids. Germline loops: CDR1 DFQATT, CDR2 SNEGSKA (reference sequence). The CDR3 reads CSAPIPLAGVYEQYF. The CDR3 coding sequence is TGCAGTGCTCCGATCCCCCTAGCGGGAGTTTACGAGCAGTACTTC.

The V gene is TRBV9, the J gene TRBJ2-6; D remains ambiguous. This CDR3 comprises 15 residues. Germline values: CDR1 SGDLS, CDR2 YYNGEE. The V end lost 4 bases, the J end lost 0 bases, and 8 bases lay between the germline ends. The CDR3 spells CASSRHYSGANVLTF. The CDR3 region has the DNA TGTGCCAGCAGCCGTCATTACTCTGGGGCCAACGTCCTGACTTTC. The whole variable domain, filled in from reference TRBV9 and TRBJ2-6, reads DSGVTQTPKHLITATGQRVTLRCSPRSGDLSVYWYQQSLDQGLQFLIQYYNGEERAKGNILERFSAQQFPDLHSELNLSSLELGDSALYFCASSRHYSGANVLTFGAGSRLTVL.

The chain employs TRBV4-1 and TRBJ2-1, with D hard to call. Trimming removed 2 bases at V and 5 bases at J, with 10 bases between. CDR3 length: 14 residues. The germline CDR1 and CDR2 sequences are MGHRA and YSYEKL. The CDR3 DNA follows: TGCGCCAGCAGCCAATTGCTAGGACACAATGAGCAGTTCTTC. Translated, it gives CASSQLLGHNEQFF.